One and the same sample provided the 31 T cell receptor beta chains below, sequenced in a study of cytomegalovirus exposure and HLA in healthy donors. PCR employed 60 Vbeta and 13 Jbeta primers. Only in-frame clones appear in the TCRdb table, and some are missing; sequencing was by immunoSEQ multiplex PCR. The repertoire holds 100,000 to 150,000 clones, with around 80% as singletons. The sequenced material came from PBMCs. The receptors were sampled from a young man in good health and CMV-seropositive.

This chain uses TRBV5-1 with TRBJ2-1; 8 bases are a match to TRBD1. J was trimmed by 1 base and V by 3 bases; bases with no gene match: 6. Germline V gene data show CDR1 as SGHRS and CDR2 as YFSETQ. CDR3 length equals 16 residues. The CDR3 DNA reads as TGCGCCAGCAGCTCTACCGACAGGGGTTCCTACAATGAGCAGTTCTTC. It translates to CASSSTDRGSYNEQFF.

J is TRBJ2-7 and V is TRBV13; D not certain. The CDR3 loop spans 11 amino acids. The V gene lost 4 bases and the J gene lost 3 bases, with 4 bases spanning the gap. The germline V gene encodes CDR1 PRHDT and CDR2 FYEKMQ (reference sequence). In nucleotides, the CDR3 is TGTGCCAGCAGCTCAGTCTACGAGCAGTACTTC. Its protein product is CASSSVYEQYF.

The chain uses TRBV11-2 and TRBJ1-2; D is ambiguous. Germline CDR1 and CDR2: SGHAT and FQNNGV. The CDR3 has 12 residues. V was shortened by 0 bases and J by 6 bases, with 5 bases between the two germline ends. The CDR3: CASSLEGDGYTF. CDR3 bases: TGTGCCAGCAGCTTAGAAGGAGATGGCTACACCTTC.

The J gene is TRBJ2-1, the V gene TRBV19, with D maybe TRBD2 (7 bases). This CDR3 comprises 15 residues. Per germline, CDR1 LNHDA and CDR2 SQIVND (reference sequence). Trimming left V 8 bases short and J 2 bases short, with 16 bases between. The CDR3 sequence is CASALGGGAYNEQFF. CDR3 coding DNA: TGTGCCAGTGCTCTAGGGGGAGGGGCCTACAATGAGCAGTTCTTC.

CDR3: CASSSPQGPLNNEQFF. The CDR3 DNA sequence: TGTGCCAGCAGCTCCCCACAGGGGCCCCTTAACAATGAGCAGTTCTTC. The V gene is TRBV27, the J gene TRBJ2-1; TRBD1 agrees at 7 bases. Germline V gene lookup returns CDR1 MNHEY and CDR2 SMNVEV (reference sequence). V lost 6 bases to trimming and J lost 5 bases; unmatched junction nucleotides: 13. This CDR3 comprises 16 residues.

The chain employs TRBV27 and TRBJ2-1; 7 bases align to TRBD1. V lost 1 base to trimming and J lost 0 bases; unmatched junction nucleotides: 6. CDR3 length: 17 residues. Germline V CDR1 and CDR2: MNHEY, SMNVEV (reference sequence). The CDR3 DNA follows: TGTGCCAGCAGTTTATTAGGGGCAGGGGGCTCCTACAATGAGCAGTTCTTC. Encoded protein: CASSLLGAGGSYNEQFF.

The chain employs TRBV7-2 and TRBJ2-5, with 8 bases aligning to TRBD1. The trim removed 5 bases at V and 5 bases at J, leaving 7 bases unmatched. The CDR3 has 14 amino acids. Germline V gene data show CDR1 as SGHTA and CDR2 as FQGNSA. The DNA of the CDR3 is TGTGCCAGCAGCCCGGGACAGGCCGGGGAGACCCAGTACTTC. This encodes CASSPGQAGETQYF.

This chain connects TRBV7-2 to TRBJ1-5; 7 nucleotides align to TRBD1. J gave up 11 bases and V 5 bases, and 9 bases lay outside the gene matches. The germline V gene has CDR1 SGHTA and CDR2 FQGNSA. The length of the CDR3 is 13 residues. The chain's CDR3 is CASSVQGGVSQHF. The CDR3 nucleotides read TGTGCCAGCAGCGTCCAGGGGGGTGTTTCCCAGCATTTT.

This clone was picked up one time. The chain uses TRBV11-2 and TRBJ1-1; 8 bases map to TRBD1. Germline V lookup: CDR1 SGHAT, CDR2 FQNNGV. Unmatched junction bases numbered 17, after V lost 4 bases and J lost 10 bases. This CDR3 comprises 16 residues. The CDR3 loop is CASSSRLEAGGTGAFF. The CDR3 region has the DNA TGTGCCAGCAGCTCCCGGCTAGAGGCAGGGGGCACAGGAGCTTTCTTT.

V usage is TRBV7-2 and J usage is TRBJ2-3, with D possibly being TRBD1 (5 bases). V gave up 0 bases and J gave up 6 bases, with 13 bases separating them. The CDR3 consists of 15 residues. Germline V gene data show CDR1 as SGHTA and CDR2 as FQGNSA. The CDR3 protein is CASSLALTGLDTQYF. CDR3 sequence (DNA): TGTGCCAGCAGCTTAGCGCTAACAGGTCTGGATACGCAGTATTTT.

Here the CDR3 reads CASSPSQNQPQHF. CDR3 DNA: TGTGCCAGCTCACCCTCACAGAATCAGCCCCAGCATTTT. This chain connects TRBV18 to TRBJ1-5; D is unresolved. From germline, CDR1 is KGHSH and CDR2 LQKENI. This CDR3 region has 13 residues. V was pared by 3 bases and J by 4 bases, with 7 bases between.

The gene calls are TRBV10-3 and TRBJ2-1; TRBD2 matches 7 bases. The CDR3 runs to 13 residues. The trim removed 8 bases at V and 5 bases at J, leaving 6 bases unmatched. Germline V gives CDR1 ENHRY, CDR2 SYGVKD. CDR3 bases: TGTGCCATCGGCGCGGGAGTCAACAATGAGCAGTTCTTC. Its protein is CAIGAGVNNEQFF.

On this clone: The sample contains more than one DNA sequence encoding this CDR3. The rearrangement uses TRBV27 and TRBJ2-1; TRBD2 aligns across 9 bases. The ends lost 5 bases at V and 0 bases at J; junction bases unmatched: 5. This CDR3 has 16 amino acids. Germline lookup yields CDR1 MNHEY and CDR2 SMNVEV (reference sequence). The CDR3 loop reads CASSILAGFSYNEQFF. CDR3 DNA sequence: TGTGCCAGCAGTATACTAGCGGGCTTCTCCTACAATGAGCAGTTCTTC.

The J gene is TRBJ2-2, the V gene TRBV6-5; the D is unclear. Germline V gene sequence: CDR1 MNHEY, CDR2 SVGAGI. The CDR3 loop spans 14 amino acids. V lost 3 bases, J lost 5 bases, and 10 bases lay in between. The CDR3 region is CASSYLADTGELFF. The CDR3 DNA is TGTGCCAGCAGTTATTTAGCAGATACCGGGGAGCTGTTTTTT.

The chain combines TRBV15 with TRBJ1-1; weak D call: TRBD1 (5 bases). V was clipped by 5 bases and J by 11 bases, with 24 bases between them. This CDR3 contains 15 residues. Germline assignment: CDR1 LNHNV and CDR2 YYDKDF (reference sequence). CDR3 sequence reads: CATSPPWGFSGWAFF. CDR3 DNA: TGTGCCACCAGCCCCCCTTGGGGGTTTAGCGGTTGGGCTTTCTTT.

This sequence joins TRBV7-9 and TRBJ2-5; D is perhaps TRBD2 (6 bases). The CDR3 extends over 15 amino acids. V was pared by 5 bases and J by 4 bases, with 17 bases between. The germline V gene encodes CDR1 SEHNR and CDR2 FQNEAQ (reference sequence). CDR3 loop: CASSPWDSRGETQYF. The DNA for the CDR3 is TGTGCCAGCAGCCCCTGGGACTCGAGGGGAGAGACCCAGTACTTC.

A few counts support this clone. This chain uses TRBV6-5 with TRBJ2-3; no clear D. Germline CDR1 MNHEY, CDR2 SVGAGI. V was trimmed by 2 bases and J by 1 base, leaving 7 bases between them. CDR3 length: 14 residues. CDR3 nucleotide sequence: TGTGCCAGCAGTTACCGGCAGGGCACAGATACGCAGTATTTT. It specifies CASSYRQGTDTQYF.

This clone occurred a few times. The CDR3 nucleotides are TGTGCCAGCAGCTTTGGAGACACTGAAGCTTTCTTT. Protein product: CASSFGDTEAFF. The chain couples TRBV5-6 to TRBJ1-1; D remains unclear. The germline CDR1 and CDR2 sequences are SGHDT and YYEEEE. This CDR3 contains 12 residues. With 2 bases removed from V and 3 bases from J, the gap between germline ends came to 5 bases. Variable domain in full (rest from reference TRBV5-6 and TRBJ1-1): DAGVTQSPTHLIKTRGQQVTLRCSPKSGHDTVSWYQQALGQGPQFIFQYYEEEERQRGNFPDRFSGHQFPNYSSELNVNALLLGDSALYLCASSFGDTEAFFGQGTRLTVV.

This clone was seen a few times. This CDR3 is CASSQDEGGPVDEQFF. CDR3 DNA sequence: TGCGCCAGCAGCCAAGACGAGGGAGGGCCTGTTGATGAGCAGTTCTTC. The V call is TRBV4-3, the J call TRBJ2-1; 7 nucleotides align to TRBD2. Trimming removed 0 bases from V and 8 bases from J; junction bases left unmatched: 10. CDR3 size: 16 residues. CDR1 is LGHNA, CDR2 YSLEER, per germline.

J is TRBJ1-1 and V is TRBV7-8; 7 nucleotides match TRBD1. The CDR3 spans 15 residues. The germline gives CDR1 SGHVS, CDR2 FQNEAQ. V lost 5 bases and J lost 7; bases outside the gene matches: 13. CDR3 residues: CASSPQGGPPIEAFF. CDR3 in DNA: TGTGCCAGCAGCCCCCAGGGGGGACCCCCGATTGAAGCTTTCTTT.

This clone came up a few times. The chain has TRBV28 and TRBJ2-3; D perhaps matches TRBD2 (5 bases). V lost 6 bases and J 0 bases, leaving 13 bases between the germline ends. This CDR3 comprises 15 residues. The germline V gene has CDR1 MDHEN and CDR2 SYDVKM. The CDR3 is CASSPVGGSTDTQYF. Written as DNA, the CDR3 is TGTGCCAGCAGCCCCGTGGGCGGGAGCACAGATACGCAGTATTTT.

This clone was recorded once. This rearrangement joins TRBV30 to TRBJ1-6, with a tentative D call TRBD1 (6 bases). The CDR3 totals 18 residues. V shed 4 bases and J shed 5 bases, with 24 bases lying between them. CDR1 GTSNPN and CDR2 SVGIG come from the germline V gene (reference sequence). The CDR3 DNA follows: TGTGCCTGGACCCCCGCCCCCCTTCCAGGGGAACATAATTCACCCCTCCACTTT. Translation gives CAWTPAPLPGEHNSPLHF.

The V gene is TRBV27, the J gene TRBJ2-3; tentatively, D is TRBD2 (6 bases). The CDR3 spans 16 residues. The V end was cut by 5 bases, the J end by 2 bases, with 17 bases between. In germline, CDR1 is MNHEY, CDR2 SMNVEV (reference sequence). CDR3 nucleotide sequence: TGTGCCAGCAGTCCGGTCGGGCGGGGATTCACAGATACGCAGTATTTT. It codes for CASSPVGRGFTDTQYF.

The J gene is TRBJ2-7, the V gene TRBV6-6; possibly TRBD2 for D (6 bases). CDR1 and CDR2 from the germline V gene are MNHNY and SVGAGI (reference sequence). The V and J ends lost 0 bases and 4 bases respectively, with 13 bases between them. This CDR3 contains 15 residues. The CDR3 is CASSYSAGGGYEQYF. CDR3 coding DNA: TGTGCCAGCAGTTACTCAGCGGGCGGCGGGTACGAGCAGTACTTC.

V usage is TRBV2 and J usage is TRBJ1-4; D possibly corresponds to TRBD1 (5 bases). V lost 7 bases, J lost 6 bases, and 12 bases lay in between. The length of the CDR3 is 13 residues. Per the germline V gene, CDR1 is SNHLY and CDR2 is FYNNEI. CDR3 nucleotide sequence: TGTGCCAGCAAGGGCGGGGGGGATGAAAAACTGTTTTTT. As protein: CASKGGGDEKLFF.

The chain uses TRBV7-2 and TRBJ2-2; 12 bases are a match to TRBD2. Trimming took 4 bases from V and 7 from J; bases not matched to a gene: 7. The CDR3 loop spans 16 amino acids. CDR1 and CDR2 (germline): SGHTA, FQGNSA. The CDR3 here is CASSWRLAGDGGELFF. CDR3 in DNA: TGTGCCAGCAGCTGGAGACTAGCGGGAGATGGCGGGGAGCTGTTTTTT.

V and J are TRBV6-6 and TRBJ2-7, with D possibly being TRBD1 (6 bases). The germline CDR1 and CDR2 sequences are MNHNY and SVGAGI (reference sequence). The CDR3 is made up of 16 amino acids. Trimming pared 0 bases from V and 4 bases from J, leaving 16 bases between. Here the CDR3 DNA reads TGTGCCAGCAGTTACTCGATCGTAAAACAGGGATACGAGCAGTACTTC. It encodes CASSYSIVKQGYEQYF.

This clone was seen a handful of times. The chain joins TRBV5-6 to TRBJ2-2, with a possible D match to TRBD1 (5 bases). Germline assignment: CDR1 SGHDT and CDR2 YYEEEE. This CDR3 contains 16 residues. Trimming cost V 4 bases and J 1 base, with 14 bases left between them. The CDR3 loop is CASSGWGSRNTGELFF. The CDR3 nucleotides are TGTGCCAGCAGCGGATGGGGCAGTCGGAACACCGGGGAGCTGTTTTTT.

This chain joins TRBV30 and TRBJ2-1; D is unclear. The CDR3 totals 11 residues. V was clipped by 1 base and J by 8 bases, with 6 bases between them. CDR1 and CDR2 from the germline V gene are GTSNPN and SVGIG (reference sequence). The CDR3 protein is CAWSDKDEQFF. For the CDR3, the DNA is TGTGCCTGGAGTGACAAAGATGAGCAGTTCTTC.

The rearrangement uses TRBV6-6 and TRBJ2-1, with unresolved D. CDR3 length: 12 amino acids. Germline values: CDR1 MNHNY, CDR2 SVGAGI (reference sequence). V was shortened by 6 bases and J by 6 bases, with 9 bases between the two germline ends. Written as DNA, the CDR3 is TGTGCCAGCAGCGACGACACCAATGAGCAGTTCTTC. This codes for CASSDDTNEQFF.

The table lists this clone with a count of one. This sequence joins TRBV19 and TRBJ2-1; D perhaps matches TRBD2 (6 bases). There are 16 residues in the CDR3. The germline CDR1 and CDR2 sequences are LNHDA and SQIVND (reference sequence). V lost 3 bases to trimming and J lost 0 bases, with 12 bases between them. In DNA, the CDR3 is TGTGCCAGTAGTATTTTCCTAGCGAGCTCCTACAATGAGCAGTTCTTC. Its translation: CASSIFLASSYNEQFF.